These 4 T cell receptor beta chains were all obtained from the same sample, sequenced in a study of control samples from healthy donors and cancer patients. Data came from immunoSEQ multiplex PCR; TCRdb stores just in-frame clones and leaves some out. Seen here are about 230,000 clones, roughly 82% observed once, and the top ten hold 10% to 15%. The sample comprised PBMCs. The receptors originated from a woman aged 60 to 75 with lung cancer.

The rearrangement links TRBV9 to TRBJ1-6; D remains ambiguous. The CDR3 extends over 15 amino acids. Between the trimmed V and J ends, which lost 0 bases and 7 bases, there was a span of 11 bases. CDR1 and CDR2 from the germline V gene are SGDLS and YYNGEE. CDR3 sequence (DNA): TGTGCCAGCAGCGTAGTTGGAGGGCCCAATTCACCCCTCCACTTT. Its translation: CASSVVGGPNSPLHF.

The chain employs TRBV19 and TRBJ2-4; D call uncertain. Trimming removed 5 bases at V and 2 bases at J, with 10 bases between. The CDR3 has 14 residues. The germline gives CDR1 LNHDA, CDR2 SQIVND (reference sequence). CDR3 in amino acids: CASSSGFSKNIQYF. The CDR3 DNA reads as TGTGCCAGTAGTTCCGGTTTCTCCAAAAACATTCAGTACTTC.

This clone has just a few counts. This sequence joins TRBV5-1 and TRBJ1-2; D is possibly TRBD1 (6 bases). The CDR3 runs 12 residues. The germline V gene encodes CDR1 SGHRS and CDR2 YFSETQ. V gave up 5 bases and J gave up 7 bases, with 12 bases separating them. CDR3 loop: CASSESGAGYTF. The CDR3 DNA follows: TGCGCCAGCAGTGAGTCGGGGGCTGGCTACACCTTC.

This clone was seen a single time. The DNA of the CDR3 is TGTGCCAGCAGCTTGGGGACAGGGTATAATTCACCCCTCCACTTT. This sequence encodes CASSLGTGYNSPLHF. The chain links TRBV7-9 to TRBJ1-6; 9 bases line up with TRBD1. Germline CDR1 and CDR2: SEHNR and FQNEAQ (reference sequence). The CDR3 runs 15 residues. V lost 3 bases, J lost 4 bases, and 1 base stayed unmatched. Full variable domain (rest looked up from reference TRBV7-9 and TRBJ1-6): DTGVSQNPRHKITKRGQNVTFRCDPISEHNRLYWYRQTLGQGPEFLTYFQNEAQLEKSRLLSDRFSAERPKGSFSTLEIQRTEQGDSAMYLCASSLGTGYNSPLHFGNGTRLTVT.